Shown below are 10 T cell receptor beta chains from a single sample sequenced in a study of blood T cell repertoires in COVID-19. Sequencing used immunoSEQ multiplex PCR; TCRdb keeps in-frame clones, though not all of them. Of 45,000 to 60,000 clones listed, about 86% are singletons. What was sequenced was peripheral blood. The receptors come from a man between 65 and 85 years old with active COVID-19.

This chain links TRBV9 with TRBJ2-5; 8 positions agree with TRBD1. Germline values: CDR1 SGDLS, CDR2 YYNGEE. The CDR3 spans 15 residues. The V gene end was trimmed by 3 bases and the J gene end by 4 bases; junction bases not matched to a gene: 8. The CDR3 region has the DNA TGTGCCAGCAGCGAAAACAGGGGGACAGGAGAGACCCAGTACTTC. Amino acids: CASSENRGTGETQYF.

The gene calls are TRBV7-9 and TRBJ2-1; D gene ambiguous. This CDR3 contains 11 residues. The germline V and J ends were trimmed by 5 bases and 10 bases, with 9 bases remaining between them. Germline values: CDR1 SEHNR, CDR2 FQNEAQ (reference sequence). For the CDR3, the DNA is TGTGCCAGCAGCAGACCCGGGGAGCAGTTCTTC. Residues: CASSRPGEQFF.

The chain has TRBV5-6 and TRBJ1-6; D not resolved. CDR3 length: 15 amino acids. Germline-derived CDR1 and CDR2 are SGHDT and YYEEEE. The V gene lost 6 bases and the J gene lost 9 bases, with 19 bases spanning the gap. The CDR3 spells CASTYLSSDTSPLHF. CDR3 nucleotide sequence: TGTGCCAGCACCTACCTTTCCTCTGATACTTCACCCCTCCACTTT.

The CDR3 DNA sequence: TGTGCCAGCGGGGAGGGGGTTCGCGCTGAAGCTTTCTTT. Translated: CASGEGVRAEAFF. The genes are TRBV12-3 or TRBV12-4 and TRBJ1-1; D possibly corresponds to TRBD1 (6 bases). This CDR3 spans 13 amino acids. Trimming removed 8 bases at V and 6 bases at J, with 16 bases between.

The CDR3 loop is CASSPLAGTDTQYF. CDR3 sequence (DNA): TGTGCCAGCAGCCCCCTAGCGGGCACAGATACGCAGTATTTT. The V and J genes are TRBV7-8 and TRBJ2-3; TRBD2 matches at 7 bases. Looked up from germline, CDR1 is SGHVS and CDR2 is FQNEAQ. Trimming took 5 bases from V and 1 from J; bases not matched to a gene: 3. There are 14 residues in the CDR3.

The rearrangement uses TRBV5-1 and TRBJ2-1, with D unresolved. Per germline, CDR1 SGHRS and CDR2 YFSETQ. Trimming cost V 4 bases and J 7 bases, with 12 bases left between them. CDR3 length equals 13 residues. The CDR3 sequence is CASSLGGRNEQFF. The DNA of the CDR3 is TGCGCCAGCAGCCTCGGCGGCCGAAATGAGCAGTTCTTC. Supplemented by reference TRBV5-1 and TRBJ2-1, the full variable domain reads KAGVTQTPRYLIKTRGQQVTLSCSPISGHRSVSWYQQTPGQGLQFLFEYFSETQRNKGNFPGRFSGRQFSNSRSEMNVSTLELGDSALYLCASSLGGRNEQFFGPGTRLTVL.

The rearrangement uses TRBV6-4 and TRBJ2-3; TRBD2 matches 7 bases. CDR1 and CDR2 (germline): MRHNA, SNTAGT. The V gene end was trimmed by 1 base and the J gene end by 5 bases; junction bases not matched to a gene: 3. This CDR3 is 14 amino acids long. CDR3 sequence reads: CASSDFSSGDTQYF. For the CDR3, the DNA is TGTGCCAGCAGTGACTTTTCTAGCGGAGATACGCAGTATTTT.

This chain links TRBV12-5 with TRBJ2-1, with 7 positions matching TRBD1. J was trimmed by 6 bases and V by 7 bases; bases with no gene match: 12. CDR1 and CDR2 from the germline V gene are LGHNT and FRNRAP. This CDR3 contains 15 residues. DNA for the CDR3: TGTGCTAGTGTCAACCCCCTGGACAGGAGCAATGAGCAGTTCTTC. Its translation is CASVNPLDRSNEQFF.

V and J are TRBV7-9 and TRBJ2-2, with D possibly matching TRBD2 (6 bases). This CDR3 has 16 amino acids. The V end was cut by 10 bases, the J end by 2 bases, with 20 bases between. Per germline, CDR1 SEHNR and CDR2 FQNEAQ (reference sequence). CDR3 coding DNA: TGTGCCACCAGAGGACGGGAGAAATCAAACACCGGGGAGCTGTTTTTT. Protein: CATRGREKSNTGELFF.

The chain recombines TRBV6-6 with TRBJ1-4; 7 nucleotides line up with TRBD1. Germline CDR1 MNHNY, CDR2 SVGAGI (reference sequence). The CDR3 has 15 amino acids. J gave up 2 bases and V 6 bases, and 6 bases lay outside the gene matches. This chain's CDR3 is CASRTGVITNEKLFF. As DNA, the CDR3 is TGTGCCAGCAGAACAGGGGTTATCACTAATGAAAAACTGTTTTTT.